This is a list of T cell receptor beta chains from one sample in a study of memory CD4+ T cells and cytomegalovirus serostatus. Only in-frame clones appear in the TCRdb table, and some are missing; sequencing was by immunoSEQ multiplex PCR. Altogether about 50,000 clones are present, roughly 82% being singletons, with the ten largest covering approximately 0.43%. Sequencing input: memory CD4+ T cells from blood. The receptors shown here come from an adult in good health and CMV-seronegative. Both conserved end residues are part of each CDR3.

j_call,v_call,cdr3_aa
TRBJ1-1,TRBV5-6,CASSYRSPEAFF
TRBJ1-6,TRBV5-1,CASSSLARGNSPLHF
TRBJ1-4,TRBV7-2,CASSPDGLNEKLFF
TRBJ1-4,TRBV2,CASSQTGATNEKLFF
TRBJ1-5,TRBV4-2,CASSLSAQTSNQPQHF
TRBJ2-7,TRBV28,CASSLGFSHSGRSYEQYF
TRBJ2-7,TRBV2,CASSEVRDRVPPSYYEQYF
TRBJ1-2,TRBV6-4,CASSPDGVRGYGYTF
TRBJ1-1,TRBV2,CASRLRGNTEAFF
TRBJ1-2,TRBV18,CASSPGTGIGYTF
TRBJ1-2,TRBV6-6,CASNKGTENYGYTF
TRBJ1-1,TRBV5-6,CASSHTGSRSPNAEAFF
TRBJ1-2,TRBV7-2,CASSRWDRSRTSYGYTF
TRBJ2-2,TRBV11-3,CASSLQQGGGELFF
TRBJ2-1,TRBV5-1,CASRLGDSADEQFF
TRBJ2-2,TRBV9,CASSVGGSGGAGELFF
TRBJ2-3,TRBV2,CASSGHSGGWADTQYF
TRBJ2-2,TRBV11-1,CASTEGRSSSTGELFF
TRBJ2-1,TRBV9,CASSAVIGGAGQFF
TRBJ2-7,TRBV28,CASSLVNTGLAGGRSYEQYF